The rows below give T cell receptor beta chains drawn from one sample of a study of technical replicates of blood from a few donors. Clones were sequenced by immunoSEQ multiplex PCR, and TCRdb holds only the in-frame ones, with some missing. The sample records 50,000 to 65,000 clones, 80% to 95% being singletons. Sequencing input: PBMCs. The receptor set was obtained from a human donor in good health. Some clones in this sample may be carry-over from other donors' samples. The CDR3 runs from the conserved cysteine through the conserved F or W. A D gene is named only where the DNA matches it firmly. Some rows mark clone size as missing; the rest say once, few, many or name a class of expanded clone.

v_gene	j_gene	abundance	d_gene	CDR3nt	CDR3aa
TRBV7-9	TRBJ1-2	.	.	TGTGCCAGCAGCTTAGAAGGGGATGGCTACACCTTC	CASSLEGDGYTF
TRBV2	TRBJ2-7	once	.	TGTGCCAGCAGTGTCGGGTACGAGCAGTACTTC	CASSVGYEQYF
TRBV28	TRBJ1-5	.	.	TGTGCCAGCAGTTTAGATCCAGGGTATCAGCCCCAGCATTTT	CASSLDPGYQPQHF
TRBV5-1	TRBJ2-3	.	TRBD2	TGCGCCAGCAGCTTGTGGGCTAGCGGGAGTACCACAGATACGCAGTATTTT	CASSLWASGSTTDTQYF
TRBV6-5	TRBJ2-3	once	.	TGTGCCAGCAGACCCTCCTACGGCACAGATACGCAGTATTTT	CASRPSYGTDTQYF
TRBV29-1	TRBJ2-6	few	.	TGCAGCGTTTTCTCAGACATAAACTCTGGGGCCAACGTCCTGACTTTC	CSVFSDINSGANVLTF
TRBV7-9	TRBJ1-6	few	TRBD1	TGTGCCAGCAGTTCGGGACAGGGGAATTCACCCCTCCACTTT	CASSSGQGNSPLHF
TRBV29-1	TRBJ2-1	once	TRBD1	TGCAGCGCCGGACAGGGGGTCAATGAGCAGTTCTTC	CSAGQGVNEQFF
TRBV7-2	TRBJ2-5	.	TRBD1	TGTGCCAGCAGCGCGGACAGGGTCCAAGAGACCCAGTACTTC	CASSADRVQETQYF
TRBV5-8	TRBJ2-2	few	TRBD2	TGTGCCAGCACCCCGGGACTAGCGGGCGAGGAGAACACCGGGGAGCTGTTTTTT	CASTPGLAGEENTGELFF
TRBV18	TRBJ2-5	.	.	TGTGCCAGCTCACCACCGGGAGCGGCGCAAGAGACCCAGTACTTC	CASSPPGAAQETQYF
TRBV6-5	TRBJ1-5	.	TRBD1	TGTGCCAGCAGTGCCCGACAGGGGGGAGGTGGGCCCCAGCATTTT	CASSARQGGGGPQHF
TRBV10-3	TRBJ1-5	.	.	TGTGCCATCAGTGACAGTGGCAATCAGCCCCAGCATTTT	CAISDSGNQPQHF
TRBV7-2	TRBJ2-2	.	TRBD2	TGTGCCAGCAGACTGACTAGCGAGACCGGGGAGCTGTTTTTT	CASRLTSETGELFF
TRBV19	TRBJ2-5	.	TRBD1	TGTGCCAGTAGTAGGGACAGGGGCGCTCGAGAGACCCAGTACTTC	CASSRDRGARETQYF
TRBV9	TRBJ2-6	.	TRBD1	TGTGCCAGCAGCTTGACAGGGGAATTCGCTGGGGCCAACGTCCTGACTTTC	CASSLTGEFAGANVLTF
TRBV7-2	TRBJ1-3	.	.	TGTGCCAGCAGCTTTGAGGGCAGCTCTGGAAACACCATATATTTT	CASSFEGSSGNTIYF
TRBV29-1	TRBJ1-4	.	TRBD1	TGCAGCGTTCTCGCAGGGGGCTGGGTAACTAATGAAAAACTGTTTTTT	CSVLAGGWVTNEKLFF
TRBV10-3	TRBJ1-1	few	.	TGTGCCATCAGAACGGGAACTATCTGGACTGAAGCTTTCTTT	CAIRTGTIWTEAFF
TRBV4-2	TRBJ2-7	.	.	TGTGCCAGCAGCCAAGAGTATTCAGGGCCCTACGAGCAGTACTTC	CASSQEYSGPYEQYF
TRBV6-6	TRBJ2-7	once	.	TGTGCCAGCCGTGACAACCACTACGAGCAGTACTTC	CASRDNHYEQYF
TRBV20-1	TRBJ2-3	.	.	TGCAGTGCTAAAGGGGCAGATACGCAGTATTTT	CSAKGADTQYF